A single sample is the source of the 27 T cell receptor beta chains below, sequenced in a study of T-cell memory formation after mild COVID-19 (dated by TCRdb to the early 2020s). The library relied on 5' RACE. The reads were generated on an Illumina NovaSeq 6000. Clones were called with MiXCR by TCRdb after fastp trimmed the public reads at Q25, and only in-frame beta chains were retained. Records with the same CDR3 protein are collapsed into one entry carrying the most frequent genes and DNA. In all, the sample holds approximately 260,000 distinct CDR3 sequences, and roughly 17% of those were seen once. The ten largest account for approximately 20% of the sample. Sequencing input: PBMCs or a T cell subset sorted from them (not recorded which). The receptors were sampled from a man aged 18 to 30 who had mild COVID-19 (a few samples of this study predate the infection). The sample titles of this study are shuffled in the database, so cell type and time point are left out; the donor was told from shared clones.

The rearrangement links TRBV20-1 to TRBJ2-7; either TRBD1 or TRBD2 may fit D (7 bases each). Trimming stripped 1 base from V and 3 bases from J, with 16 bases between. Germline V gene data show CDR1 as DFQATT and CDR2 as SNEGSKA (reference sequence). The CDR3 is 15 residues long. Written as DNA, the CDR3 is TGCAGTGCTAGAGTCTGGCCAGGGGGGGGCTACGAGCAGTACTTC. Translation gives CSARVWPGGGYEQYF.

V gene TRBV4-2 combines with J gene TRBJ2-3; TRBD2 aligns across 8 bases. This CDR3 spans 15 amino acids. CDR1 LGHNA and CDR2 YNFKEQ come from the germline V gene. V lost 6 bases, J lost 4 bases, and 9 bases stayed unmatched. In DNA, the CDR3 is TGTGCCAGCAGTTCCGGGGGGGCCAGGGCAGATACGCAGTATTTT. This codes for CASSSGGARADTQYF.

The V gene is TRBV5-6, the J gene TRBJ2-2, with unresolved D. The CDR3 covers 15 residues. Per germline, CDR1 SGHDT and CDR2 YYEEEE. V lost 4 bases and J 2 bases, leaving 12 bases between the germline ends. CDR3 bases: TGTGCCAGCAGCCCTTCGGGTTTCAACACCGGGGAGCTGTTTTTT. As protein: CASSPSGFNTGELFF.

CDR3 DNA sequence: TGTGCCAGCAGTGAAGCAGGGACAGGGATTCCCTACGAGCAGTACTTC. It translates to CASSEAGTGIPYEQYF. The chain joins TRBV6-1 to TRBJ2-7; TRBD1 matches 9 bases. The V segment lost 0 bases and the J segment 2 bases; nucleotides outside the gene matches: 5. The CDR3 runs to 16 residues. The germline gives CDR1 MNHNS, CDR2 SASEGT.

The J gene is TRBJ2-3, the V gene TRBV5-1; D possibly corresponds to TRBD1 (5 bases). Germline V gene data show CDR1 as SGHRS and CDR2 as YFSETQ. The CDR3 consists of 15 residues. The germline V and J ends were trimmed by 0 bases and 2 bases, with 10 bases remaining between them. The CDR3 coding sequence is TGCGCCAGCAGCTTGGATCAGGGCTTCACAGATACGCAGTATTTT. Translation: CASSLDQGFTDTQYF.

The J gene is TRBJ1-2, the V gene TRBV10-3; D call uncertain. The V and J ends lost 0 bases and 8 bases respectively, with 19 bases between them. The CDR3 loop spans 16 amino acids. Germline CDR1 reads ENHRY; CDR2 reads SYGVKD. CDR3 sequence reads: CAISESVRGAAGGYTF. DNA of the CDR3: TGTGCCATCAGTGAGTCGGTTCGGGGTGCGGCGGGCGGCTACACCTTC.

This clonotype turned up a few times. The rearrangement links TRBV7-8 to TRBJ2-5; D gene uncertain. V was pared by 4 bases and J by 3 bases, with 15 bases between. Germline V gives CDR1 SGHVS, CDR2 FQNEAQ. CDR3 length equals 15 residues. CDR3 DNA: TGTGCCAGCAGCTACCGTAGGGCGAACAAAGAGACCCAGTACTTC. Amino acids: CASSYRRANKETQYF.

This clonotype appeared a few times. Written as DNA, the CDR3 is TGTGCCAGCAGGGACGGGACGCCATACAATGAGCAGTTCTTC. It yields the protein CASRDGTPYNEQFF. This chain uses TRBV2 with TRBJ2-1; D is perhaps TRBD1 or TRBD2 (5 bases each). There are 14 residues in the CDR3. Germline lookup yields CDR1 SNHLY and CDR2 FYNNEI. Trimming cost V 6 bases and J 4 bases, with 13 bases left between them.

V usage is TRBV20-1 and J usage is TRBJ2-1; 7 bases align to TRBD1. V lost 6 bases, J lost 9 bases, and 5 bases stayed unmatched. Germline lookup yields CDR1 DFQATT and CDR2 SNEGSKA (reference sequence). The CDR3 is 11 amino acids. The CDR3 here is CSAADRPEQFF. The CDR3 nucleotides read TGCAGTGCGGCGGACAGGCCTGAGCAGTTCTTC.

The rearrangement joins TRBV7-3 to TRBJ1-6; D gene uncertain. Germline V gene sequence: CDR1 SGHTA, CDR2 FQGTGA. CDR3 length: 13 amino acids. V lost 3 bases and J 9 bases, leaving 9 bases between the germline ends. The CDR3 nucleotides are TGTGCCAGCAGCTTTAAACCGAGTTCACCCCTCCACTTT. It is translated as CASSFKPSSPLHF. Full variable domain (outside the CDR3, taken from reference TRBV7-3 and TRBJ1-6): GAGVSQTPSNKVTEKGKYVELRCDPISGHTALYWYRQSLGQGPEFLIYFQGTGAADDSGLPNDRFFAVRPEGSVSTLKIQRTERGDSAVYLCASSFKPSSPLHFGNGTRLTVT.

This chain joins TRBV5-6 and TRBJ2-3, with D unresolved. Germline V lookup: CDR1 SGHDT, CDR2 YYEEEE. This CDR3 is 14 amino acids long. V was cut by 1 base and J by 0 bases, with 6 bases left in between. The CDR3 region is CASSLIGSTDTQYF. The CDR3 nucleotides read TGTGCCAGCAGCTTGATCGGAAGCACAGATACGCAGTATTTT.

The chain is built from TRBV7-9 and TRBJ2-7; D is uncertain. CDR1 and CDR2 (germline): SEHNR, FQNEAQ (reference sequence). V was pared by 3 bases and J by 2 bases, with 8 bases between. This CDR3 has 13 residues. The CDR3 is CASSFGVPYEQYF. DNA for the CDR3: TGTGCCAGCAGCTTTGGGGTTCCCTACGAGCAGTACTTC.

This clonotype was recorded many times. The chain links TRBV10-3 to TRBJ2-7, with 8 nucleotides matching TRBD1. V dropped 6 bases and J dropped 5; count of bases not matched to a gene: 6. CDR1 ENHRY and CDR2 SYGVKD come from the germline V gene. This CDR3 contains 13 residues. As DNA, the CDR3 is TGTGCCATCAGAGGACAGGGATCCAACGAGCAGTACGTC. Translation: CAIRGQGSNEQYV.

The chain uses TRBV21-1 and TRBJ2-1; TRBD1 is the table's D call and was not checked against the DNA. TRBV21-1 is deemed a pseudogene. CDR3 length: 15 residues. CDR3: CASSKQGSAGNEQFF. As DNA, the CDR3 is TGTGCCAGCAGTAAACAGGGCTCGGCCGGCAATGAGCAGTTCTTC.

The chain uses TRBV10-3 and TRBJ1-2, with 7 nucleotides matching TRBD1. This CDR3 is 14 amino acids long. Germline loops: CDR1 ENHRY, CDR2 SYGVKD. The V gene end was trimmed by 0 bases and the J gene end by 4 bases; junction bases not matched to a gene: 2. The CDR3 here is CAISESTGTYGYTF. Here the CDR3 DNA reads TGTGCCATCAGTGAGTCGACAGGGACCTATGGCTACACCTTC.

The chain is built from TRBV19 and TRBJ1-5, with a tentative D call TRBD1 (6 bases). V gave up 5 bases and J gave up 1 base, with 12 bases separating them. Germline CDR1 and CDR2: LNHDA and SQIVND (reference sequence). This CDR3 is built from 15 residues. The CDR3: CASSLQGGSNQPQHF. The CDR3 DNA is TGTGCCAGTAGTTTACAGGGAGGAAGCAATCAGCCCCAGCATTTT.

The chain recombines TRBV27 with TRBJ1-2; D might be TRBD1 (6 bases). V was clipped by 1 base and J by 7 bases, with 13 bases between them. The CDR3 has 14 amino acids. The germline V gene encodes CDR1 MNHEY and CDR2 SMNVEV (reference sequence). The CDR3 here is CASSLWSGALGYTF. The CDR3 DNA reads as TGTGCCAGCAGTTTATGGTCAGGGGCCCTTGGCTACACCTTC.

This rearrangement joins TRBV11-2 to TRBJ1-1; D possibly corresponds to TRBD1 (5 bases). The CDR3 has 14 residues. Germline V gives CDR1 SGHAT, CDR2 FQNNGV. Deletions cut 1 base from V and 5 bases from J, with 11 bases between. The CDR3 reads CASSLGLGGTEAFF. The CDR3 nucleotides are TGTGCCAGCAGCTTAGGACTGGGGGGGACTGAAGCTTTCTTT. Together with reference TRBV11-2 and TRBJ1-1, the CDR3 gives the full variable domain: EAGVAQSPRYKIIEKRQSVAFWCNPISGHATLYWYQQILGQGPKLLIQFQNNGVVDDSQLPKDRFSAERLKGVDSTLKIQPAKLEDSAVYLCASSLGLGGTEAFFGQGTRLTVV.

The chain couples TRBV7-9 to TRBJ2-1; D uncertain. The CDR3 has 15 residues. The germline V gene has CDR1 SEHNR and CDR2 FQNEAQ (reference sequence). The ends were cut back, 7 bases at V and 8 bases at J, with 21 bases in the middle. CDR3 coding DNA: TGTGCCAGCAATGAGGAACGGACGGCCCCTGATGAGCAGTTCTTC. Protein sequence: CASNEERTAPDEQFF.

There are a few counts of this clonotype. The J gene is TRBJ2-7, the V gene TRBV4-3, with unresolved D. Germline V gives CDR1 LGHNA, CDR2 YSLEER. The CDR3 extends over 13 amino acids. Trimming shortened V by 6 bases and J by 7 bases, and 16 bases separated the two germline ends. CDR3 residues: CASRANNVGEQYF. Here the CDR3 DNA reads TGCGCCAGCAGAGCCAATAATGTGGGGGAGCAGTACTTC.

This clonotype appeared a few times. The chain carries TRBV4-2 and TRBJ1-2; TRBD1 is a possible D gene (5 bases). The CDR3 has 16 residues. The germline CDR1 and CDR2 sequences are LGHNA and YNFKEQ. V was shortened by 0 bases and J by 7 bases, with 18 bases between the two germline ends. The CDR3 loop is CASSQDIAGGLPGYTF. As DNA, the CDR3 is TGTGCCAGCAGCCAAGATATCGCGGGGGGACTTCCTGGCTACACCTTC.

The table lists this clonotype with a few counts. This chain uses TRBV5-1 with TRBJ2-3, with 7 bases fitting TRBD1. This CDR3 region has 15 residues. V was clipped by 4 bases and J by 2 bases; unmatched bases: 7. Germline-derived CDR1 and CDR2 are SGHRS and YFSETQ. The CDR3 region is CASSLTGHDTDTQYF. CDR3 nucleotide sequence: TGCGCCAGCAGCCTGACAGGGCACGACACAGATACGCAGTATTTT.

This clonotype was counted a few times. The chain couples TRBV12-3 or TRBV12-4 to TRBJ2-5; unclear D gene. The V end was cut by 3 bases, the J end by 1 base, with 21 bases between. This CDR3 region has 18 residues. The CDR3 nucleotides are TGTGCCAGCAGTTTTTCGTGGCCGCCAGGCCGAACCCAAGAGACCCAGTACTTC. This encodes CASSFSWPPGRTQETQYF.

The genes are TRBV6-4 and TRBJ2-1, with a tentative D call TRBD1 (6 bases). V was clipped by 8 bases and J by 10 bases, with 12 bases between them. This CDR3 region has 11 residues. The V gene's germline CDR1 is MRHNA and CDR2 SNTAGT. In nucleotides, the CDR3 is TGTGCCAGCGCAAGGGGGACAGAGCAGTTCTTC. This gives the protein CASARGTEQFF.

The V and J genes are TRBV6-2 or TRBV6-3 and TRBJ2-5, with D perhaps given as TRBD1 or TRBD2 (6 bases each). Germline CDR1 and CDR2: MNHEY and SVGEGT. CDR3 length: 14 amino acids. V was pared by 8 bases and J by 2 bases, with 15 bases between. This CDR3 is CASCRGTLQETQYF. DNA for the CDR3: TGTGCCAGCTGCCGGGGGACATTACAAGAGACCCAGTACTTC.

This clonotype occurred a few times. J is TRBJ1-5 and V is TRBV12-3 or TRBV12-4; 9 positions agree with TRBD1. The CDR3 has 12 residues. J lost 6 bases, V lost 7 bases, and 1 base had no gene match. Written as DNA, the CDR3 is TGTGCCAGCATGGGACAGGGTCAGCCCCAGCATTTT. This translates into CASMGQGQPQHF.

The chain combines TRBV3-1 with TRBJ2-3; 9 bases are a match to TRBD2. This CDR3 comprises 16 residues. The V gene end was trimmed by 4 bases and the J gene end by 0 bases; junction bases not matched to a gene: 5. CDR1 LGHDT and CDR2 YNNKEL come from the germline V gene (reference sequence). The DNA of the CDR3 is TGTGCCAGCAGCCTGATAGCGGGGGTTAGCACAGATACGCAGTATTTT. Translating gives CASSLIAGVSTDTQYF.